Each of the 20 T cell receptor beta chains below was sequenced from the same sample in a study of technical replicates of blood from several donors. Generated by immunoSEQ multiplex PCR, the TCRdb table keeps only in-frame clones and is missing some. In the table there are around 79,000 clones, around 94% of which are singletons. The sequenced sample was T cells isolated from PBMCs. Receptors were obtained from a human donor in good health.

The chain joins TRBV30 to TRBJ2-2; possibly TRBD1 for D (6 bases). With 4 bases removed from V and 5 bases from J, the gap between germline ends came to 11 bases. Germline assignment: CDR1 GTSNPN and CDR2 SVGIG (reference sequence). This CDR3 is 13 amino acids long. CDR3 sequence (DNA): TGTGCCTGGATGGGGACAAAGACCGGGGAGCTGTTTTTT. Translating gives CAWMGTKTGELFF.

The chain links TRBV28 to TRBJ2-7; 8 bases fit TRBD1. CDR3 length equals 14 residues. Germline CDR1 MDHEN, CDR2 SYDVKM. With 7 bases clipped from V and 2 bases from J, the junction kept 7 bases outside the gene matches. CDR3 loop: CASNRPGQAYEQYF. CDR3 nucleotides: TGTGCCAGCAATAGACCGGGACAGGCCTACGAGCAGTACTTC.

The V and J genes are TRBV5-6 and TRBJ2-3; 10 bases line up with TRBD2. This CDR3 spans 17 amino acids. V shed 4 bases, J shed 8 bases, and the junction held 16 bases outside the gene matches. Germline loops: CDR1 SGHDT, CDR2 YYEEEE. CDR3 residues: CASSPTSGMNLAVTQYF. The CDR3 DNA follows: TGTGCCAGCAGCCCTACTAGCGGGATGAATCTGGCGGTTACGCAGTATTTT.

This chain connects TRBV27 to TRBJ1-1, with D possibly matching TRBD1 (6 bases). V lost 3 bases to trimming and J lost 7 bases, with 12 bases between them. The CDR3 totals 13 residues. Germline V gene sequence: CDR1 MNHEY, CDR2 SMNVEV (reference sequence). CDR3: CASSFTGRGEAFF. CDR3 nucleotide sequence: TGTGCCAGCAGTTTTACAGGGAGGGGTGAAGCTTTCTTT.

V and J are TRBV27 and TRBJ2-3; D is unclear. Germline CDR1 is MNHEY and CDR2 is SMNVEV (reference sequence). The CDR3 contains 16 residues. Trimming removed 5 bases at V and 4 bases at J, with 19 bases between. The CDR3 nucleotides read TGTGCCAGCAGTCCGTTGGCAGTCCTAGGCGCAGATACGCAGTATTTT. Protein product: CASSPLAVLGADTQYF.

In DNA form, the CDR3 reads TGTGCCAGCCAGCGGAACTACGAGCAGTACTTC. Translating it yields CASQRNYEQYF. This chain links TRBV6-1 with TRBJ2-7, with D maybe TRBD2 (5 bases). V lost 8 bases, J lost 3 bases, and 8 bases lay in between. This CDR3 has 11 residues. The V gene's germline CDR1 is MNHNS and CDR2 SASEGT.

J is TRBJ2-7 and V is TRBV2, with TRBD1 as a possible D gene (5 bases). Trimming cost V 5 bases and J 5 bases, with 13 bases left between them. Germline CDR1 is SNHLY and CDR2 is FYNNEI. This CDR3 has 13 amino acids. For the CDR3, the DNA is TGTGCCAGCAGTTCCACAGGTACCCACGAGCAGTACTTC. Translated: CASSSTGTHEQYF.

The genes are TRBV27 and TRBJ2-5; possible D gene TRBD2, 6 bases. From germline, CDR1 is MNHEY and CDR2 SMNVEV (reference sequence). Trimming shortened V by 0 bases and J by 2 bases, and 16 bases separated the two germline ends. This CDR3 comprises 17 residues. CDR3 residues: CASSLSVVGLHQETQYF. CDR3 DNA: TGTGCCAGCAGTTTATCGGTTGTAGGACTACATCAAGAGACCCAGTACTTC.

This sequence joins TRBV5-1 and TRBJ1-4; maybe TRBD1 (6 bases). Germline lookup yields CDR1 SGHRS and CDR2 YFSETQ. The CDR3 sequence is 16 residues long. V shed 4 bases and J shed 0 bases, with 13 bases lying between them. In nucleotides, the CDR3 is TGCGCCAGCAGCAGCGGACAGACGGCAACTAATGAAAAACTGTTTTTT. This sequence encodes CASSSGQTATNEKLFF.

The chain is built from TRBV19 and TRBJ2-1; 9 positions match TRBD2. Germline values: CDR1 LNHDA, CDR2 SQIVND (reference sequence). The CDR3 consists of 16 residues. J was trimmed by 6 bases and V by 7 bases; bases with no gene match: 13. DNA for the CDR3: TGTGCCAGTACCGGGGGGGAGGCGGGAGGGCTCAATGAGCAGTTCTTC. Protein: CASTGGEAGGLNEQFF.

The chain combines TRBV28 with TRBJ1-2; D is undetermined. Trimming pared 3 bases from V and 4 bases from J, leaving 9 bases between. CDR1 and CDR2 (germline): MDHEN, SYDVKM. The CDR3 extends over 13 amino acids. CDR3 region: CASSFLASYGYTF. In DNA, the CDR3 is TGTGCCAGCAGTTTTCTCGCTAGCTATGGCTACACCTTC.

The chain carries TRBV7-9 and TRBJ1-1; 10 bases are a match to TRBD1. The CDR3 runs to 14 residues. CDR1 is SEHNR and CDR2 is FQNEAQ in the germline V gene (reference sequence). After removal of 1 base from V and 8 bases from J, the junction contained 4 bases not matched to a gene. The CDR3 DNA follows: TGTGCCAGCAGCTTAGGACAGGGGGCTTCGGAAGCTTTCTTT. Protein sequence: CASSLGQGASEAFF.

The chain uses TRBV19 and TRBJ1-5, with 9 bases aligning to TRBD1. In germline, CDR1 is LNHDA, CDR2 SQIVND (reference sequence). V trimming: 5 bases; J trimming: 1 base; junction bases outside the gene matches: 6. The CDR3 contains 16 residues. The CDR3 here is CASSPGTGPSNQPQHF. For the CDR3, the DNA is TGTGCCAGTAGTCCAGGGACAGGGCCGAGCAATCAGCCCCAGCATTTT.

This chain uses TRBV5-4 with TRBJ2-7, with TRBD1 matching over 12 bases. The germline V gene encodes CDR1 SGHNT and CDR2 YYREEE (reference sequence). V shed 2 bases and J 4 bases; nucleotides not matched to a gene: 7. The CDR3 consists of 16 residues. The CDR3 DNA reads as TGTGCCAGCAGCTTACCCGGGACAGGGGGCGTTTACGAGCAGTACTTC. Amino acid sequence: CASSLPGTGGVYEQYF. Using reference TRBV5-4 and TRBJ2-7 for the parts outside the CDR3, the full variable domain is ETGVTQSPTHLIKTRGQQVTLRCSSQSGHNTVSWYQQALGQGPQFIFQYYREEENGRGNFPPRFSGLQFPNYSSELNVNALELDDSALYLCASSLPGTGGVYEQYFGPGTRLTVT.

CDR3 nucleotide sequence: TGTGCCAGCAGCTTAGGACAGGGGGATGGCTACACCTTC. Residues: CASSLGQGDGYTF. V is TRBV7-9 and J is TRBJ1-2; 9 bases agree with TRBD1. The CDR3 runs 13 residues. Trimming took 1 base from V and 6 from J; bases not matched to a gene: 0. CDR1 is SEHNR and CDR2 is FQNEAQ in the germline V gene (reference sequence).

V usage is TRBV29-1 and J usage is TRBJ2-1; 7 bases are a match to TRBD1. The germline gives CDR1 SQVTM, CDR2 ANQGSEA. V trimming: 5 bases; J trimming: 5 bases; junction bases outside the gene matches: 9. The CDR3 has 14 amino acids. The chain's CDR3 is CSVFETGSNNEQFF. In nucleotides, the CDR3 is TGCAGCGTTTTCGAGACAGGGAGTAACAATGAGCAGTTCTTC.

The gene calls are TRBV10-2 and TRBJ2-7; no clear D gene. V was pared by 5 bases and J by 1 base, with 9 bases between. The CDR3 runs to 13 residues. CDR1 is WSHSY, CDR2 SAAADI, per germline. In DNA form, the CDR3 reads TGCGCCAGCAGTCCAACTGAGTCCTACGAGCAGTACTTC. Translated: CASSPTESYEQYF.

The chain links TRBV28 to TRBJ2-7; TRBD1 matches at 7 bases. Germline CDR1 and CDR2: MDHEN and SYDVKM. The CDR3 is made up of 15 amino acids. The V and J ends lost 8 bases and 7 bases, in that order; junction bases with no gene match: 17. The chain's CDR3 is CASQRQGETTWEQYF. CDR3 nucleotide sequence: TGTGCCAGCCAAAGACAGGGCGAAACTACGTGGGAGCAGTACTTC.

This clone is a singleton in its sample. The V and J genes are TRBV15 and TRBJ1-1; D not resolved. This CDR3 is built from 15 residues. Germline assignment: CDR1 LNHNV and CDR2 YYDKDF (reference sequence). V was clipped by 1 base and J by 4 bases, with 13 bases between them. The CDR3 DNA reads as TGTGCCACCAGCAGAGGTCCGGGGTCCCGCACTGAAGCTTTCTTT. The encoded protein is CATSRGPGSRTEAFF.

The chain has TRBV4-2 and TRBJ2-7; D unresolved. Trimming removed 0 bases at V and 0 bases at J, with 12 bases between. The CDR3 length is 16 residues. CDR1 is LGHNA, CDR2 YNFKEQ, per germline. Written as DNA, the CDR3 is TGTGCCAGCAGCCAAGAAGCGTTAGTGAGCTCCTACGAGCAGTACTTC. As protein: CASSQEALVSSYEQYF.